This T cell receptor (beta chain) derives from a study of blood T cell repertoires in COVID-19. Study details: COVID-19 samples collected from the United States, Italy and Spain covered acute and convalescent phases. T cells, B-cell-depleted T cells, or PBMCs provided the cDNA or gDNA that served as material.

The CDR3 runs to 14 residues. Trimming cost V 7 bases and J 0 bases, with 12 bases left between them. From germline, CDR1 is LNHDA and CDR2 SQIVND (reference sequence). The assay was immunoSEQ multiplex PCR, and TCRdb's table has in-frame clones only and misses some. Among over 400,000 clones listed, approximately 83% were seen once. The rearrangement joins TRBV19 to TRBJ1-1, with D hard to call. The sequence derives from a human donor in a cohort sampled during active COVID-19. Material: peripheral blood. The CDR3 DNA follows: TGTGCCAGTAAAAAAGAACAGTTGAACACTGAAGCTTTCTTT. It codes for CASKKEQLNTEAFF.